What follows is one T cell receptor beta chain and its context. Its antigen is not identified. The record originates from a study of graft-versus-host responses after intestinal transplantation. Study background: The recipients all started with anti-thymocyte globulin induction and then took tacrolimus and steroids for two to four years.

The CDR3 is 15 residues long. V shed 3 bases and J shed 0 bases, with 9 bases lying between them. Germline lookup yields CDR1 SEHNR and CDR2 FQNEAQ (reference sequence). The protocol was immunoSEQ multiplex PCR, while the TCRdb copy is restricted to in-frame clones and leaves out a portion. The sample carries 85,000 to 95,000 clones, approximately 94% recorded once. Study outcomes and limitations: Graft-donor T cell macrochimerism coincided with high graft-versus-host to host-versus-graft clonal ratios in allografts. GvH clonotypes were identified within recipient marrow, with a subset emerging first in ileum or blood.

The origin of this receptor is a human donor who received an intestinal transplant. Specimen: unstimulated CD8+ T cells sorted from spleen or lymph node cells, collected before intestinal transplant. This rearrangement joins TRBV7-9 to TRBJ2-1; maybe TRBD2 (6 bases). The DNA for the CDR3 is TGTGCCAGCAGCTTTCCCGGGAGCTCCTACAATGAGCAGTTCTTC. It codes for CASSFPGSSYNEQFF.